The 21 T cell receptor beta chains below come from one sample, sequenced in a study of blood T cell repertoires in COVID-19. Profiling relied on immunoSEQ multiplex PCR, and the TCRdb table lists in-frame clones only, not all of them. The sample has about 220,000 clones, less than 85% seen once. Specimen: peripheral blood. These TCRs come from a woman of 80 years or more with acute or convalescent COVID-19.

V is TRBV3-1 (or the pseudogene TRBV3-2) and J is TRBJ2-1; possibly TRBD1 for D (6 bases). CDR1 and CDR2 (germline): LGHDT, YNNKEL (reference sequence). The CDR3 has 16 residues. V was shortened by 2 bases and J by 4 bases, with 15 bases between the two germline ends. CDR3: CASSQPDRSAYNEQFF. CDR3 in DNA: TGTGCCAGCAGCCAACCAGACAGGTCGGCGTACAATGAGCAGTTCTTC.

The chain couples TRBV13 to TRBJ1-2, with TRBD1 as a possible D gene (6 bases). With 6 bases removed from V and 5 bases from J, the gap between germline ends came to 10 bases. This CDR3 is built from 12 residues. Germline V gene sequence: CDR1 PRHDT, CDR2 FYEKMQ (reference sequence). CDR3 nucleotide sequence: TGTGCCAGCAGTAGGGGGGGATATGGCTACACCTTC. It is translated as CASSRGGYGYTF.

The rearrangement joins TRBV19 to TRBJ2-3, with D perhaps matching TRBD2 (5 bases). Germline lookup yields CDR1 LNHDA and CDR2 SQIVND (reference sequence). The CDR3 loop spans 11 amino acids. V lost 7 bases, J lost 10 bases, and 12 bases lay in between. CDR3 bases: TGTGCCAGTAATCCGACGGAGGCGCAGTATTTT. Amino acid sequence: CASNPTEAQYF.

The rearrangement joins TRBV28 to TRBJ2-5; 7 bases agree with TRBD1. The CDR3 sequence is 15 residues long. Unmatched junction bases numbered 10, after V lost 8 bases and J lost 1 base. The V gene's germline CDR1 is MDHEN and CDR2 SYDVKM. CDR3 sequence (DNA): TGTGCCAGCTCCAAGGGGGCTCTGGGCCAAGAGACCCAGTACTTC. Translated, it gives CASSKGALGQETQYF. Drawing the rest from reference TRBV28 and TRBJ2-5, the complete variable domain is DVKVTQSSRYLVKRTGEKVFLECVQDMDHENMFWYRQDPGLGLRLIYFSYDVKMKEKGDIPEGYSVSREKKERFSLILESASTNQTSMYLCASSKGALGQETQYFGPGTRLLVL.

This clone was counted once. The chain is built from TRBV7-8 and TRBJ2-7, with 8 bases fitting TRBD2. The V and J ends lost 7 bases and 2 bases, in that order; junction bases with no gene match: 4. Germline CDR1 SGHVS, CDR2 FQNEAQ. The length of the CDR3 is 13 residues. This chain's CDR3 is CASNPGGAYEQYF. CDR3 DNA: TGTGCCAGCAACCCCGGGGGGGCCTACGAGCAGTACTTC.

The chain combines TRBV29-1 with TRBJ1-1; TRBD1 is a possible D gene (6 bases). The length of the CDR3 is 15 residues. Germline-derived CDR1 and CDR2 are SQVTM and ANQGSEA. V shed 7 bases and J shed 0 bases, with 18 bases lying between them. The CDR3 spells CSAEPQQGVNTEAFF. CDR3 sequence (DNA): TGCAGCGCCGAGCCGCAACAGGGCGTGAACACTGAAGCTTTCTTT.

CDR3 sequence reads: CASSEIGTGSQPQHF. CDR3 nucleotides: TGTGCCAGCAGTGAAATCGGGACAGGGTCCCAGCCCCAGCATTTT. J is TRBJ1-5 and V is TRBV6-1, with 9 bases identical to TRBD1. This CDR3 spans 15 amino acids. The V gene end was trimmed by 2 bases and the J gene end by 7 bases; junction bases not matched to a gene: 6. CDR1 and CDR2 (germline): MNHNS, SASEGT.

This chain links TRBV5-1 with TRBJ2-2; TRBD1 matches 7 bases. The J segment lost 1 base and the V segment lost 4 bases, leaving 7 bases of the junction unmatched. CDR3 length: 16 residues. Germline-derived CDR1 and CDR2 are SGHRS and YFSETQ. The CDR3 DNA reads TGCGCCAGCAGCCTCCAGGGGGACCTGAACACCGGGGAGCTGTTTTTT. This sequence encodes CASSLQGDLNTGELFF.

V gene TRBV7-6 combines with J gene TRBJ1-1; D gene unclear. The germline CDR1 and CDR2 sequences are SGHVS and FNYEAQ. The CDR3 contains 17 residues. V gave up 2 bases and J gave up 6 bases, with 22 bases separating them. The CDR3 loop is CASSLNEWRTPAAEAFF. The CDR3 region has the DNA TGTGCCAGCAGCTTAAATGAATGGAGGACCCCCGCGGCTGAAGCTTTCTTT.

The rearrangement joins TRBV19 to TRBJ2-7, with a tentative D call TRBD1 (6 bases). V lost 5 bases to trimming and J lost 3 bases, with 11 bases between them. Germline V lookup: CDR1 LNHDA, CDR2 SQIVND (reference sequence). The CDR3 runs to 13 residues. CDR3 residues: CASSPEGVYEQYF. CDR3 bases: TGTGCCAGTAGTCCAGAGGGGGTCTACGAGCAGTACTTC.

For the CDR3, the DNA is TGCAGCGTTGGGCCCGACAGGAGCAGCAATCAGCCCCAGCATTTT. As protein: CSVGPDRSSNQPQHF. This chain uses TRBV29-1 with TRBJ1-5; a possible D gene is TRBD1 (6 bases). V was shortened by 4 bases and J by 1 base, with 14 bases between the two germline ends. The CDR3 totals 15 residues. Germline V lookup: CDR1 SQVTM, CDR2 ANQGSEA.

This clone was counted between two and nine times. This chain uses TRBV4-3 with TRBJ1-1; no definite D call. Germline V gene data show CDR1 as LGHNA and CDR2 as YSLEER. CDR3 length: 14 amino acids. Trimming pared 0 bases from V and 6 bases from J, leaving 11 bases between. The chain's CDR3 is CASSQEGGRAEAFF. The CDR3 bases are TGCGCCAGCAGCCAAGAGGGAGGGAGGGCTGAAGCTTTCTTT.

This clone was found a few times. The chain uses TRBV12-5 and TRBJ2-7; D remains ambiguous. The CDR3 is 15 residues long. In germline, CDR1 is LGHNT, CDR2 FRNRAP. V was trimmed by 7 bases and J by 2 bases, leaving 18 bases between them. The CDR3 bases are TGTGCTAGTGCCCTGGTGGTGGCAGATACCTACGAGCAGTACTTC. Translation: CASALVVADTYEQYF.

CDR3 protein: CAISESPQGAGGYTF. The CDR3 DNA is TGTGCCATCAGTGAGTCCCCTCAGGGGGCAGGCGGCTACACCTTC. The chain employs TRBV10-3 and TRBJ1-2; 8 positions agree with TRBD1. J was trimmed by 8 bases and V by 0 bases; bases with no gene match: 8. The CDR3 has 15 amino acids. Per germline, CDR1 ENHRY and CDR2 SYGVKD.

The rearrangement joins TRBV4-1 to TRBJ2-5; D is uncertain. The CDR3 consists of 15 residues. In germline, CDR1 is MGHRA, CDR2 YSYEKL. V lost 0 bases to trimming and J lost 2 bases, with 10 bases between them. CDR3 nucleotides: TGCGCCAGCAGCCAAGATCAGGTCAGACAAGAGACCCAGTACTTC. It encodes CASSQDQVRQETQYF.

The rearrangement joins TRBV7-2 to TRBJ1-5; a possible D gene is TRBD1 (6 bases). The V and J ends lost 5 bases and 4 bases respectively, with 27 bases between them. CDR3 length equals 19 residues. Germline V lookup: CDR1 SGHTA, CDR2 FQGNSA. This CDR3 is CASSPRGGATLVGNQPQHF. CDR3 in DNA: TGTGCCAGCAGCCCGCGGGGGGGGGCGACTCTCGTGGGGAATCAGCCCCAGCATTTT.

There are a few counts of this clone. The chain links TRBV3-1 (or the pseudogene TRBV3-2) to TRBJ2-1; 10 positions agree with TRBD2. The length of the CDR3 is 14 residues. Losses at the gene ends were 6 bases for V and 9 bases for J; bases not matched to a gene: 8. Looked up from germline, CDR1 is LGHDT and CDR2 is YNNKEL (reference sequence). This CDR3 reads CASRTSGLQSEQFF. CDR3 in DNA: TGTGCCAGCAGGACTAGCGGGCTACAGAGTGAGCAGTTCTTC.

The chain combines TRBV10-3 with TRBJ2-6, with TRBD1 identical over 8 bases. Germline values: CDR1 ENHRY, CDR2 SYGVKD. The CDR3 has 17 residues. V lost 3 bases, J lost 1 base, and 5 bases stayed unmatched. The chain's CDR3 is CAISEVRGQSGANVLTF. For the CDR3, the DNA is TGTGCCATCAGTGAAGTCAGGGGGCAATCTGGGGCCAACGTCCTGACTTTC.

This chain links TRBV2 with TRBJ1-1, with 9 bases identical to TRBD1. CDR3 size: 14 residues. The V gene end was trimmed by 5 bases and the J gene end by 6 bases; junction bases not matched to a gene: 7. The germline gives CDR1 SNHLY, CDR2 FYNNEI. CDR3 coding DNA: TGTGCCAGCAGTATCCGGGACAGGGACTCTGAAGCTTTCTTT. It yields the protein CASSIRDRDSEAFF.

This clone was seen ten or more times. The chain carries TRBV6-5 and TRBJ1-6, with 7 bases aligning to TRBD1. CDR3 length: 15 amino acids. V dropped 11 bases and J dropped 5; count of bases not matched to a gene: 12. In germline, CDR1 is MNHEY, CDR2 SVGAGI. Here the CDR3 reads CAVLTDRAHNSPLHF. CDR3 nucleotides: TGTGCCGTACTGACCGACAGGGCCCATAATTCACCCCTCCACTTT.

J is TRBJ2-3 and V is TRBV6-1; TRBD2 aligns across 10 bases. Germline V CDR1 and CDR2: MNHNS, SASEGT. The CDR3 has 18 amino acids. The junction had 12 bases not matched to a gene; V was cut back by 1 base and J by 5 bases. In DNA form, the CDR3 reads TGTGCCAGCAGTGAAGTGGTAGCGGGGGGTCAAGGCTTAGATACGCAGTATTTT. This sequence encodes CASSEVVAGGQGLDTQYF.